Sequencing of this TCR beta chain was carried out in a study of CD8+CD57+ T cells in acquired aplastic anemia. About the research overall: Mean yield of DNA from sorted CD4+ and CD8+ cells was about 3.2 ug.

Points from the study as a whole: Comparison of patients with controls identified about 30 shared CD8+ CDR3 sequences. No significant difference in CD8+ Simpson's diversity was found between patients and controls.

Turning to this clonotype: Its specificity is unknown.

Researchers used genomic DNA as the template to profile TCR beta VDJ and CDR3. MiXCR, run by TCRdb on the reads, gives a single entry per CDR3 protein. The sample holds around 250,000 distinct CDR3 sequences, 55% to 60% seen once. The CDR3 runs 14 residues. In germline, CDR1 is SGHRS, CDR2 YFSETQ. V lost 0 bases and J lost 2, with 9 bases in between. Sequenced input: sorted CD4+, CD8+, or CD8+CD57+ T cells (not recorded which) from PBMCs. The chain links TRBV5-1 to TRBJ2-7, with a tentative D call TRBD1 (5 bases). This receptor was identified in a human donor with severe aplastic anemia or a healthy control (not recorded which). CDR3 in amino acids: CASSLDRSAYEQYF. The CDR3 DNA is TGCGCCAGCAGCTTGGACAGGTCCGCCTACGAGCAGTACTTC.